This TCR beta chain was sequenced for a study of OX40 agonist ivuxolimab in advanced cancers. Whole-study findings and limits: Expanded peripheral T cells had an undetermined antigen specificity. At 0.1 to 3.0 mg/kg and by week 6, CD4+ and CD8+ T cells in the blood had expanded clonally.

Some clones are missing from TCRdb's copy, which holds only in-frame ones; the method was immunoSEQ multiplex PCR. The table records around 35,000 clones, around 81% of them present only once. Concerning this clone: Its specificity is not known.

The material sequenced was CD4+ or CD8+ T cells sorted from blood, taken in a trial of the OX40 agonist ivuxolimab. The TCR sequence derives from an adult with an advanced solid tumor such as melanoma, head and neck, liver or kidney cancer.

The CDR3 DNA is TGTGCCAGCAGCGGCGAAGGGGTAGGGGACTATGGCTACACCTTC. Residues: CASSGEGVGDYGYTF. V usage is TRBV9 and J usage is TRBJ1-2; the D gene is possibly TRBD1 (5 bases). The germline gives CDR1 SGDLS, CDR2 YYNGEE. Trimming cost V 3 bases and J 3 bases, with 15 bases left between them. CDR3 length: 15 amino acids.